A selection of T cell receptor beta chains follows, all from one sample in a study of cytomegalovirus exposure and HLA in healthy donors. Data came from immunoSEQ multiplex PCR; TCRdb stores just in-frame clones and leaves some out. The sample carries about 240,000 clones, 75% to 90% recorded once. The sample comprised PBMCs. These receptors were taken from a woman aged 25-40 years in good health and CMV-seropositive. The CDR3 runs from the conserved cysteine through the conserved F or W. Each record gives: clone size, CDR3 length, D gene, J gene, V gene, CDR3 protein, CDR3 DNA. A D gene is named only where the DNA matches it firmly. Part of the rows lack a size; the others show once, few, many or a class for expanded clones.

clone size: once; CDR3 length: 18; D gene: TRBD2; J gene: TRBJ2-2; V gene: TRBV7-9; CDR3 protein: CASRPDSGLAPGAGELFF; CDR3 DNA: TGTGCCAGCAGACCCGACAGCGGACTAGCCCCCGGCGCCGGGGAGCTGTTTTTT
clone size: NA; CDR3 length: 13; D gene: TRBD1; J gene: TRBJ2-5; V gene: TRBV6-5; CDR3 protein: CASSDRAQETQYF; CDR3 DNA: TGTGCCAGCAGCGACAGGGCGCAAGAGACCCAGTACTTC
clone size: NA; CDR3 length: 13; D gene: NA; J gene: TRBJ2-3; V gene: TRBV2; CDR3 protein: CASRADSTRAQYF; CDR3 DNA: TGTGCCAGCAGGGCCGACTCGACTAGGGCGCAGTATTTT
clone size: once; CDR3 length: 17; D gene: TRBD2; J gene: TRBJ2-7; V gene: TRBV4-1; CDR3 protein: CASSQELAGGSSYEQYF; CDR3 DNA: TGCGCCAGCAGCCAAGAATTGGCGGGAGGGAGCTCCTACGAGCAGTACTTC
clone size: NA; CDR3 length: 12; D gene: TRBD2; J gene: TRBJ2-4; V gene: TRBV30; CDR3 protein: CAWSVGGNIQYF; CDR3 DNA: TGTGCCTGGAGTGTCGGGGGGAACATTCAGTACTTC
clone size: NA; CDR3 length: 15; D gene: NA; J gene: TRBJ2-2; V gene: TRBV4-1; CDR3 protein: CASSQVLQTTGELFF; CDR3 DNA: TGCGCCAGCAGCCAAGTACTACAAACAACCGGGGAGCTGTTTTTT
clone size: NA; CDR3 length: 17; D gene: TRBD2; J gene: TRBJ2-3; V gene: TRBV27; CDR3 protein: CASSLGGLAGGGRTQYF; CDR3 DNA: TGTGCCAGCAGTTTAGGGGGACTAGCGGGAGGAGGGAGGACGCAGTATTTT
clone size: NA; CDR3 length: 13; D gene: NA; J gene: TRBJ2-2; V gene: TRBV18; CDR3 protein: CASSPRVAGELFF; CDR3 DNA: TGTGCCAGCTCACCGAGGGTAGCCGGGGAGCTGTTTTTT
clone size: NA; CDR3 length: 16; D gene: NA; J gene: TRBJ2-3; V gene: TRBV18; CDR3 protein: CASSPPAGPKGDTQYF; CDR3 DNA: TGTGCCAGCTCACCACCGGCGGGACCCAAAGGAGATACGCAGTATTTT
clone size: NA; CDR3 length: 15; D gene: TRBD2; J gene: TRBJ2-7; V gene: TRBV10-3; CDR3 protein: CAISEVSSGGYEQYF; CDR3 DNA: TGTGCCATCAGTGAGGTTTCTAGCGGGGGCTACGAGCAGTACTTC
clone size: NA; CDR3 length: 14; D gene: NA; J gene: TRBJ1-1; V gene: TRBV11-2; CDR3 protein: CASNKQGVNTEAFF; CDR3 DNA: TGTGCCAGCAACAAACAGGGAGTGAACACTGAAGCTTTCTTT
clone size: NA; CDR3 length: 15; D gene: NA; J gene: TRBJ1-1; V gene: TRBV11-3; CDR3 protein: CASSLGETLHAEAFF; CDR3 DNA: TGTGCCAGCAGCTTAGGGGAGACTCTACATGCTGAAGCTTTCTTT
clone size: NA; CDR3 length: 14; D gene: NA; J gene: TRBJ1-1; V gene: TRBV10-1; CDR3 protein: CASSDSNSNTEAFF; CDR3 DNA: TGCGCCAGCAGTGATTCCAACTCGAACACTGAAGCTTTCTTT
clone size: NA; CDR3 length: 14; D gene: NA; J gene: TRBJ2-4; V gene: TRBV7-9; CDR3 protein: CASSLAAGVNIQYF; CDR3 DNA: TGTGCCAGCAGCTTAGCGGCAGGGGTAAACATTCAGTACTTC
clone size: NA; CDR3 length: 13; D gene: NA; J gene: TRBJ2-3; V gene: TRBV7-3; CDR3 protein: CASSSTSTDTQYF; CDR3 DNA: TGTGCCAGCAGCTCGACTAGCACAGATACGCAGTATTTT
clone size: NA; CDR3 length: 14; D gene: NA; J gene: TRBJ1-5; V gene: TRBV19; CDR3 protein: CASSASNRDQPQHF; CDR3 DNA: TGTGCCAGTAGTGCTTCCAACAGGGATCAGCCCCAGCATTTT
clone size: NA; CDR3 length: 16; D gene: TRBD1; J gene: TRBJ1-1; V gene: TRBV5-1; CDR3 protein: CASSSKWTGDNTEAFF; CDR3 DNA: TGCGCCAGCAGCTCGAAATGGACAGGTGATAACACTGAAGCTTTCTTT
clone size: NA; CDR3 length: 15; D gene: NA; J gene: TRBJ1-2; V gene: TRBV5-1; CDR3 protein: CASSWLGQTNYGYTF; CDR3 DNA: TGCGCCAGCAGCTGGTTAGGACAGACTAACTATGGCTACACCTTC
clone size: few; CDR3 length: 15; D gene: TRBD1; J gene: TRBJ2-7; V gene: TRBV7-9; CDR3 protein: CASSPQGQGRYEQYF; CDR3 DNA: TGTGCCAGCAGCCCCCAAGGACAGGGGAGGTACGAGCAGTACTTC
clone size: NA; CDR3 length: 13; D gene: NA; J gene: TRBJ2-2; V gene: TRBV19; CDR3 protein: CASSLDRTGELFF; CDR3 DNA: TGTGCCAGTAGCCTGGACAGAACCGGGGAGCTGTTTTTT
clone size: NA; CDR3 length: 13; D gene: NA; J gene: TRBJ1-5; V gene: TRBV5-5; CDR3 protein: CASSPDSQQPQHF; CDR3 DNA: TGTGCCAGCAGCCCGGACAGCCAACAGCCCCAGCATTTT
clone size: NA; CDR3 length: 14; D gene: NA; J gene: TRBJ1-2; V gene: TRBV6-1; CDR3 protein: CASSELGSRGGYTF; CDR3 DNA: TGTGCCAGCAGTGAACTAGGATCCAGGGGTGGCTACACCTTC
clone size: NA; CDR3 length: 16; D gene: TRBD2; J gene: TRBJ2-1; V gene: TRBV5-1; CDR3 protein: CASSLSKAGGYNEQFF; CDR3 DNA: TGCGCCAGCAGCTTGAGCAAAGCGGGAGGGTACAATGAGCAGTTCTTC
clone size: NA; CDR3 length: 18; D gene: NA; J gene: TRBJ1-1; V gene: TRBV4-2; CDR3 protein: CASSPHPKGRGTNTEAFF; CDR3 DNA: TGTGCCAGCAGCCCACACCCGAAGGGCCGGGGGACGAACACTGAAGCTTTCTTT
clone size: NA; CDR3 length: 14; D gene: NA; J gene: TRBJ1-5; V gene: TRBV4-1; CDR3 protein: CASSATGHLQPQHF; CDR3 DNA: TGCGCCAGCAGCGCAACAGGGCACCTTCAGCCCCAGCATTTT
clone size: NA; CDR3 length: 16; D gene: TRBD1; J gene: TRBJ2-1; V gene: TRBV11-3; CDR3 protein: CASSSAGTESYNEQFF; CDR3 DNA: TGTGCCAGCAGCTCCGCCGGGACAGAGTCTTACAATGAGCAGTTCTTC
clone size: NA; CDR3 length: 14; D gene: TRBD1; J gene: TRBJ2-7; V gene: TRBV11-3; CDR3 protein: CASSPGTGVHEQYF; CDR3 DNA: TGTGCCAGCAGCCCCGGGACAGGGGTACACGAGCAGTACTTC
clone size: NA; CDR3 length: 15; D gene: TRBD2; J gene: TRBJ2-1; V gene: TRBV7-9; CDR3 protein: CASSPGDYSYNEQFF; CDR3 DNA: TGTGCCAGCAGCCCCGGGGACTACTCCTACAATGAGCAGTTCTTC
clone size: NA; CDR3 length: 15; D gene: TRBD1; J gene: TRBJ2-7; V gene: TRBV15; CDR3 protein: CATSGAHRGTYEQYF; CDR3 DNA: TGTGCCACCAGCGGCGCCCACAGGGGAACCTACGAGCAGTACTTC
clone size: many; CDR3 length: 13; D gene: NA; J gene: TRBJ1-2; V gene: TRBV5-1; CDR3 protein: CASSEEANYGYTF; CDR3 DNA: TGCGCCAGCAGCGAGGAGGCAAACTATGGCTACACCTTC
clone size: NA; CDR3 length: 14; D gene: NA; J gene: TRBJ2-7; V gene: TRBV7-3; CDR3 protein: CASSLQGLDYEQYF; CDR3 DNA: TGTGCCAGCAGCTTACAGGGATTGGACTACGAGCAGTACTTC
clone size: NA; CDR3 length: 13; D gene: NA; J gene: TRBJ2-7; V gene: TRBV5-4; CDR3 protein: CASSGGGPYEQYF; CDR3 DNA: TGTGCCAGCAGCGGAGGGGGCCCATACGAGCAGTACTTC
clone size: NA; CDR3 length: 11; D gene: NA; J gene: TRBJ2-1; V gene: TRBV6-5; CDR3 protein: CAGTTNNEQFF; CDR3 DNA: TGTGCCGGGACAACCAACAATGAGCAGTTCTTC
clone size: NA; CDR3 length: 14; D gene: NA; J gene: TRBJ1-2; V gene: TRBV2; CDR3 protein: CASSETGAFYGYTF; CDR3 DNA: TGTGCCAGCAGTGAAACGGGAGCCTTCTATGGCTACACCTTC
clone size: NA; CDR3 length: 16; D gene: NA; J gene: TRBJ1-1; V gene: TRBV27; CDR3 protein: CASSYRWGLMNTEAFF; CDR3 DNA: TGTGCCAGCAGTTATAGGTGGGGGCTGATGAACACTGAAGCTTTCTTT
clone size: NA; CDR3 length: 13; D gene: TRBD1; J gene: TRBJ1-2; V gene: TRBV2; CDR3 protein: CASSKTGGDGYTF; CDR3 DNA: TGTGCCAGCAGCAAAACAGGGGGCGATGGCTACACCTTC
clone size: NA; CDR3 length: 11; D gene: NA; J gene: TRBJ2-1; V gene: TRBV4-1; CDR3 protein: CASSHINEQFF; CDR3 DNA: TGCGCCAGCAGCCATATAAATGAGCAGTTCTTC
clone size: NA; CDR3 length: 14; D gene: NA; J gene: TRBJ2-2; V gene: TRBV6-1; CDR3 protein: CASSAIQDTGELFF; CDR3 DNA: TGTGCCAGCAGTGCAATCCAGGACACCGGGGAGCTGTTTTTT
clone size: NA; CDR3 length: 15; D gene: TRBD2; J gene: TRBJ2-3; V gene: TRBV29-1; CDR3 protein: CSVEFTGGYGDTQYF; CDR3 DNA: TGCAGCGTTGAATTTACGGGGGGTTATGGGGATACGCAGTATTTT
clone size: NA; CDR3 length: 15; D gene: TRBD1; J gene: TRBJ2-5; V gene: TRBV10-2; CDR3 protein: CASSPLDRAQETQYF; CDR3 DNA: TGCGCCAGCAGTCCCCTCGACAGGGCCCAAGAGACCCAGTACTTC
clone size: few; CDR3 length: 13; D gene: TRBD1; J gene: TRBJ1-2; V gene: TRBV5-6; CDR3 protein: CASRTTGGLGYTF; CDR3 DNA: TGTGCCAGCAGAACGACAGGGGGCCTTGGCTACACCTTC
clone size: NA; CDR3 length: 14; D gene: NA; J gene: TRBJ2-7; V gene: TRBV4-1; CDR3 protein: CASSQEVTSYEQYF; CDR3 DNA: TGCGCCAGCAGCCAAGAGGTGACTAGCTACGAGCAGTACTTC
clone size: NA; CDR3 length: 13; D gene: NA; J gene: TRBJ2-1; V gene: TRBV5-6; CDR3 protein: CASSLEGSSMQFF; CDR3 DNA: TGTGCCAGCAGCTTGGAAGGGAGTTCAATGCAGTTCTTC
clone size: NA; CDR3 length: 16; D gene: TRBD1; J gene: TRBJ1-2; V gene: TRBV28; CDR3 protein: CASSRSGQGVVVGYTF; CDR3 DNA: TGTGCCAGCAGCCGATCCGGACAGGGGGTCGTCGTGGGCTACACCTTC
clone size: NA; CDR3 length: 16; D gene: TRBD1; J gene: TRBJ1-5; V gene: TRBV18; CDR3 protein: CASSPSGQGNNQPQHF; CDR3 DNA: TGTGCCAGCTCACCGTCCGGACAGGGAAACAATCAGCCCCAGCATTTT
clone size: NA; CDR3 length: 16; D gene: NA; J gene: TRBJ1-1; V gene: TRBV6-1; CDR3 protein: CASSETLGDRYPEAFF; CDR3 DNA: TGTGCCAGCAGTGAAACCCTCGGCGACAGATATCCCGAAGCTTTCTTT
clone size: NA; CDR3 length: 16; D gene: TRBD1; J gene: TRBJ2-3; V gene: TRBV11-2; CDR3 protein: CASSRTGGGGTDTQYF; CDR3 DNA: TGTGCCAGCAGCCGTACAGGGGGCGGAGGCACAGATACGCAGTATTTT
clone size: once; CDR3 length: 14; D gene: TRBD1; J gene: TRBJ2-7; V gene: TRBV4-1; CDR3 protein: CASSQNGQGWEQYF; CDR3 DNA: TGCGCCAGCAGCCAAAACGGACAGGGATGGGAGCAGTACTTC
clone size: once; CDR3 length: 13; D gene: TRBD2; J gene: TRBJ2-1; V gene: TRBV19; CDR3 protein: CASDGTTHNEQFF; CDR3 DNA: TGTGCCAGTGACGGGACTACCCACAATGAGCAGTTCTTC
clone size: NA; CDR3 length: 14; D gene: NA; J gene: TRBJ1-1; V gene: TRBV6-1; CDR3 protein: CASNKGELNTEAFF; CDR3 DNA: TGTGCCAGCAACAAGGGAGAGTTGAACACTGAAGCTTTCTTT
clone size: once; CDR3 length: 15; D gene: TRBD1; J gene: TRBJ2-2; V gene: TRBV29-1; CDR3 protein: CSAGGQGSNTGELFF; CDR3 DNA: TGCAGCGCTGGAGGACAGGGGTCGAACACCGGGGAGCTGTTTTTT
clone size: NA; CDR3 length: 15; D gene: NA; J gene: TRBJ2-7; V gene: TRBV5-1; CDR3 protein: CASSLSWASSYEQYF; CDR3 DNA: TGCGCCAGCAGCTTGTCGTGGGCAAGCTCCTACGAGCAGTACTTC
clone size: NA; CDR3 length: 17; D gene: TRBD2; J gene: TRBJ2-1; V gene: TRBV7-6; CDR3 protein: CASSSPLAGVGSAGQFF; CDR3 DNA: TGTGCCAGCAGCTCCCCACTAGCGGGAGTAGGGAGCGCGGGGCAGTTCTTC
clone size: NA; CDR3 length: 15; D gene: NA; J gene: TRBJ2-7; V gene: TRBV5-1; CDR3 protein: CASSLGFGQTYEQYF; CDR3 DNA: TGCGCCAGCAGCTTGGGATTTGGACAGACTTACGAGCAGTACTTC
clone size: NA; CDR3 length: 15; D gene: NA; J gene: TRBJ1-5; V gene: TRBV27; CDR3 protein: CASSLLGDSNQPQHF; CDR3 DNA: TGTGCCAGCAGTTTGCTCGGGGATAGCAATCAGCCCCAGCATTTT
clone size: NA; CDR3 length: 13; D gene: NA; J gene: TRBJ1-5; V gene: TRBV6-1; CDR3 protein: CASRTVSNQPQHF; CDR3 DNA: TGTGCCAGCAGGACAGTGAGCAATCAGCCCCAGCATTTT
clone size: NA; CDR3 length: 14; D gene: NA; J gene: TRBJ2-7; V gene: TRBV19; CDR3 protein: CASSMRLAGDEQYF; CDR3 DNA: TGTGCCAGTAGTATGCGGCTAGCCGGGGACGAGCAGTACTTC
clone size: NA; CDR3 length: 15; D gene: NA; J gene: TRBJ2-7; V gene: TRBV27; CDR3 protein: CASSLPSGDSYEQYF; CDR3 DNA: TGTGCCAGCAGTTTGCCCAGTGGAGACTCCTACGAGCAGTACTTC
clone size: NA; CDR3 length: 14; D gene: NA; J gene: TRBJ2-7; V gene: TRBV30; CDR3 protein: CAWSRASPGYEQYF; CDR3 DNA: TGTGCCTGGAGCCGAGCGTCCCCCGGCTACGAGCAGTACTTC